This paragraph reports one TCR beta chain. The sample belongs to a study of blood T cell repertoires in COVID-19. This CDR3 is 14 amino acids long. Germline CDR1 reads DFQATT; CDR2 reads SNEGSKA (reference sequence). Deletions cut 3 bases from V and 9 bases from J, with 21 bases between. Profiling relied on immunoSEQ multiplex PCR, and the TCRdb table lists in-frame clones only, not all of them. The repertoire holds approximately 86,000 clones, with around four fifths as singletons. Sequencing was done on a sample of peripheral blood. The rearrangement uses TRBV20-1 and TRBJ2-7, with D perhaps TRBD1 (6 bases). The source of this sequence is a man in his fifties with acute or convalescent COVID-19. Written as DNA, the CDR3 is TGCAGTGCTAGTAGGGGAGAACAGGGTAGTGGGCAGTACTTC. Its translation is CSASRGEQGSGQYF.